Described below is a single T cell receptor (beta chain) sequence and its context. Between the trimmed V and J ends, which lost 4 bases and 0 bases, there was a span of 11 bases. The germline CDR1 and CDR2 sequences are LGHNA and YNFKEQ. This CDR3 has 15 amino acids. This entry is derived from a study of blood T cell repertoires in COVID-19. Study in general: Sources were T cells, B-cell-depleted T cells, or PBMCs; the material itself was cDNA or gDNA.

In the original processing: Amplified reference gene primers provided the basis for estimating nucleated cell counts. Clones were sequenced by immunoSEQ multiplex PCR, and TCRdb holds only the in-frame ones, with some missing. D and trimming come from the DNA, and the V and J calls and clone size come from that table. This sample has about 170,000 clones, with less than 90% found just once. The gene calls are TRBV4-2 and TRBJ2-3; D is possibly TRBD1 (5 bases). This TCR derives from a woman in her sixties or seventies with COVID-19, enrolled during active disease. Sequenced material: peripheral blood. CDR3 DNA: TGTGCCAGCAGCCCCACCAGGGTCAGCACAGATACGCAGTATTTT. Its protein product is CASSPTRVSTDTQYF.